Reported below is one T cell receptor (beta chain). These data originate in a study of blood T cell repertoires in COVID-19. About the study: Spain, Italy and the United States supplied samples that represented acute and convalescent COVID-19.

The CDR3 consists of 13 residues. Germline CDR1 SNHLY, CDR2 FYNNEI. Trimming shortened V by 6 bases and J by 4 bases, and 13 bases separated the two germline ends. Some clones are missing from TCRdb's copy, which holds only in-frame ones; the method was immunoSEQ multiplex PCR. The repertoire has approximately 240,000 clones, 70% to 90% of them found once; the top ten carry 2.9%. Sequencing was done on a sample of peripheral blood. The V call is TRBV2, the J call TRBJ2-7, with a possible D match to TRBD1 (6 bases). This TCR was recovered from a man aged 45-65 years who had recovered from COVID-19. The chain's CDR3 is CASREDRRYEQYF. For the CDR3, the DNA is TGTGCCAGCAGGGAGGACAGAAGGTACGAGCAGTACTTC.